A selection of T cell receptor beta chains follows, all from one sample in a study of T cell repertoires in cytomegalovirus infection. TCRdb independently ran MiXCR on the reads; one entry per CDR3 protein. The sample yields about 98,000 distinct CDR3 sequences, approximately 15% seen once. Sequenced input: PBMCs. These receptor sequences come from a human donor in good health (CMV status not recorded). Some clones in this sample may be carry-over from other donors' samples. Both conserved end residues are part of each CDR3. Each record gives: J gene, clone size, D gene, V gene, CDR3 DNA, CDR3 protein. The D gene is left open where the match is weak. Rows give clone size only sometimes, using once, few, many, or a class for an expanded clone.

>TRBJ2-5|few|.|TRBV29-1
TGCAGCGTTGAAAGAGACTTCCAAGAGACCCAGTACTTC
CSVERDFQETQYF
>TRBJ1-2|.|TRBD1|TRBV28
TGTGCCAGCAGTTTACAGGGGGGTGGCTACACCTTC
CASSLQGGGYTF
>TRBJ2-5|few|TRBD2|TRBV27
TGTGCCAGCAGTCAATCCCTTAGCGGGAACCACTACTTC
CASSQSLSGNHYF
>TRBJ2-3|many|.|TRBV7-2
TGTGCCAGCAGCTACAGGGGAGGAGATACGCAGTATTTT
CASSYRGGDTQYF
>TRBJ2-7|few|.|TRBV27
TGTGCCAGCAGTTTATCGATGTGGGGGAGCGAGCAGTACTTC
CASSLSMWGSEQYF
>TRBJ2-2|.|TRBD2|TRBV28
TGTGCCAGCAGCGAAAGGAGCGGGGGGCCCACCGGGGAGCTGTTTTTT
CASSERSGGPTGELFF
>TRBJ1-6|many|.|TRBV7-2
TGTGCCAGCAGTGCCCGGCCCCAGGAAGGTTCACCCCTCCACTTT
CASSARPQEGSPLHF
>TRBJ2-7|many|.|TRBV7-2
TGTGCCAGCAGCTTACGGCAGGTATCTTCCGAGCAGTACTTC
CASSLRQVSSEQYF
>TRBJ2-1|.|TRBD2|TRBV29-1
TGCAGCGTTGTGCGGGGGGGGAGGCACAATGAGCAGTTCTTC
CSVVRGGRHNEQFF
>TRBJ2-3|many|.|TRBV27
TGTGCCAGCAGTTTATATGGAGGCACAGATACGCAGTATTTT
CASSLYGGTDTQYF
>TRBJ2-3|few|.|TRBV2
TGTGCCACTTTATTGGAAGGGAGTAGAAGGGCAGATACGCAGTATTTT
CATLLEGSRRADTQYF
>TRBJ2-1|many|TRBD2|TRBV7-6
TGTGCCAGCAGCCCTACCCGGACTAGCTCCCACAATGAGCAGTTCTTC
CASSPTRTSSHNEQFF
>TRBJ1-3|many|.|TRBV12-3/TRBV12-4
TGTGCCAGCAGTGCGGGGAGTCTCTCTGGAAACACCATATATTTT
CASSAGSLSGNTIYF
>TRBJ1-5|few|.|TRBV30
TGTGCCTGGAGTCGGACCCTTGGGCCCCAGCATTTT
CAWSRTLGPQHF